This note documents a single T cell receptor beta chain sequence. Its antigen is currently unknown. This specimen belongs to a study of cytomegalovirus exposure and HLA in healthy donors. The CDR3 sequence is 15 residues long. Germline loops: CDR1 MNHEY, CDR2 SVGAGI. Trimming at V came to 8 bases and at J to 2 bases, leaving 11 bases not matched to a gene. Notes on the study in general: It was reported that TCR beta sequences correctly inferred the HLA-A and HLA-B alleles for most subjects.

The PCR contained 60 Vbeta and 13 Jbeta primers. Generated by immunoSEQ multiplex PCR, the TCRdb table keeps only in-frame clones and is missing some. The sample contains over 150,000 clones, 60% to 80% of which appear only once. The sequenced sample was PBMCs. The V and J genes are TRBV6-5 and TRBJ2-5; TRBD2 matches 7 bases. This TCR came from a male donor in good health and CMV-seronegative. The CDR3: CASAGGRAAQETQYF. The CDR3 DNA follows: TGTGCCAGCGCCGGAGGGAGGGCCGCTCAAGAGACCCAGTACTTC.